A single sample gave rise to the 22 T cell receptor beta chains below, sequenced in a study of blood T cell repertoires in COVID-19. TCRdb's table, derived via immunoSEQ multiplex PCR, lists solely in-frame clones and lacks some. The table lists under 80,000 clones, 85% of them singletons, with roughly 5% in the top ten. Sequenced material: peripheral blood. Every receptor here comes from a man between 70 and 80 years old with acute or convalescent COVID-19.

The chain joins TRBV2 to TRBJ1-2; perhaps TRBD1 as D (5 bases). The CDR3 has 14 residues. The ends were cut back, 8 bases at V and 0 bases at J, with 13 bases in the middle. Germline lookup yields CDR1 SNHLY and CDR2 FYNNEI. The CDR3 loop reads CASGEGRANYGYTF. The CDR3 region has the DNA TGTGCCAGCGGCGAGGGGAGGGCTAACTATGGCTACACCTTC.

This chain uses TRBV5-1 with TRBJ1-1, with 7 nucleotides matching TRBD1. There are 14 residues in the CDR3. J lost 1 base, V lost 2 bases, and 2 bases had no gene match. Germline V gene data show CDR1 as SGHRS and CDR2 as YFSETQ. CDR3 sequence (DNA): TGCGCCAGCAGCTTTGGGACAGCGAACACTGAAGCTTTCTTT. It encodes CASSFGTANTEAFF.

This clone was recorded a few times. This sequence joins TRBV19 and TRBJ1-5, with D perhaps TRBD1 (5 bases). Germline-derived CDR1 and CDR2 are LNHDA and SQIVND (reference sequence). The CDR3 extends over 14 amino acids. Trimming took off 7 bases at V and 4 bases at J, with 14 bases between the two ends. As DNA, the CDR3 is TGTGCCAGTATGGGACTCCCGTTTAATCAGCCCCAGCATTTT. As protein: CASMGLPFNQPQHF.

V is TRBV5-1 and J is TRBJ2-3; a possible D gene is TRBD2 (5 bases). Germline V gives CDR1 SGHRS, CDR2 YFSETQ. The CDR3 covers 15 residues. Trimming removed 0 bases from V and 2 bases from J, with 10 bases in between. CDR3 DNA: TGCGCCAGCAGCTTGGTAGGGCGGGCCACAGATACGCAGTATTTT. Protein sequence: CASSLVGRATDTQYF. The full variable domain, rest sourced from reference TRBV5-1 and TRBJ2-3, is KAGVTQTPRYLIKTRGQQVTLSCSPISGHRSVSWYQQTPGQGLQFLFEYFSETQRNKGNFPGRFSGRQFSNSRSEMNVSTLELGDSALYLCASSLVGRATDTQYFGPGTRLTVL.

The V gene is TRBV5-1, the J gene TRBJ1-6, with TRBD1 identical over 9 bases. This CDR3 spans 16 amino acids. V was pared by 4 bases and J by 5 bases, with 7 bases of the junction left unmatched. The germline CDR1 and CDR2 sequences are SGHRS and YFSETQ. The CDR3 DNA reads TGCGCCAGCAGCCCGATAGGACAGGGGAATAATTCACCCCTCCACTTT. Amino acids: CASSPIGQGNNSPLHF.

V and J are TRBV10-3 and TRBJ2-7; TRBD1 matches 10 bases. Trimming at V came to 0 bases and at J to 2 bases, leaving 7 bases not matched to a gene. The CDR3 consists of 17 residues. Germline V CDR1 and CDR2: ENHRY, SYGVKD. CDR3 residues: CAISESPGQGETYEQYF. The CDR3 nucleotides read TGTGCCATCAGTGAGTCCCCAGGACAGGGGGAAACCTACGAGCAGTACTTC.

The chain links TRBV11-2 to TRBJ1-1; the match to TRBD1 covers 7 bases. Germline CDR1 and CDR2: SGHAT and FQNNGV. The CDR3 sequence is 18 residues long. The ends lost 1 base at V and 0 bases at J; junction bases unmatched: 11. The CDR3 sequence is CASSLALQGTAMNTEAFF. The CDR3, as DNA: TGTGCCAGCAGCTTAGCCCTACAGGGGACGGCCATGAACACTGAAGCTTTCTTT.

This clone was observed once. The chain joins TRBV9 to TRBJ2-2; D is ambiguous. The V gene's germline CDR1 is SGDLS and CDR2 YYNGEE. The CDR3 runs 14 residues. The V gene lost 0 bases and the J gene lost 1 base, with 4 bases spanning the gap. DNA of the CDR3: TGTGCCAGCAGCGTAGTCGGGAACACCGGGGAGCTGTTTTTT. Protein product: CASSVVGNTGELFF.

Only one count was recorded for this clone. The CDR3 protein is CASSIRGQGRTGELFF. The CDR3 nucleotides read TGTGCCAGTAGTATAAGGGGACAGGGAAGGACCGGGGAGCTGTTTTTT. V gene TRBV19 combines with J gene TRBJ2-2; TRBD1 aligns across 9 bases. Per germline, CDR1 LNHDA and CDR2 SQIVND (reference sequence). Losses at the gene ends were 2 bases for V and 5 bases for J; bases not matched to a gene: 6. The CDR3 runs to 16 residues.

The rearrangement uses TRBV5-4 and TRBJ2-2; TRBD1 agrees at 9 bases. In germline, CDR1 is SGHNT, CDR2 YYREEE (reference sequence). The trim removed 2 bases at V and 8 bases at J, leaving 13 bases unmatched. The CDR3 has 17 residues. CDR3 sequence (DNA): TGTGCCAGCAGCTTCAGGGTTGGACAGGGGCTAGGAGGGGAGCTGTTTTTT. Protein: CASSFRVGQGLGGELFF.

V and J are TRBV14 and TRBJ1-1, with TRBD1 matching over 8 bases. V trimming: 6 bases; J trimming: 0 bases; junction bases outside the gene matches: 15. The CDR3 spans 18 residues. Per the germline V gene, CDR1 is SGHDN and CDR2 is FVKESK. As DNA, the CDR3 is TGTGCCAGCAGTCGTTTTCAACGGGACAGGCTTATGAACACTGAAGCTTTCTTT. Protein sequence: CASSRFQRDRLMNTEAFF. Full variable domain (outside the CDR3, taken from reference TRBV14 and TRBJ1-1): EAGVTQFPSHSVIEKGQTVTLRCDPISGHDNLYWYRRVMGKEIKFLLHFVKESKQDESGMPNNRFLAERTGGTYSTLKVQPAELEDSGVYFCASSRFQRDRLMNTEAFFGQGTRLTVV.

This clone was counted once. This sequence joins TRBV29-1 and TRBJ1-2; D not certain. Germline lookup yields CDR1 SQVTM and CDR2 ANQGSEA. The length of the CDR3 is 9 residues. Trimming took off 5 bases at V and 6 bases at J, with 4 bases between the two ends. This CDR3 is CSVSDGYTF. The CDR3 DNA sequence: TGCAGCGTTTCGGATGGCTACACCTTC.

This clone showed up just once. The rearrangement uses TRBV7-9 and TRBJ2-6; 9 nucleotides line up with TRBD2. This CDR3 is built from 19 residues. Germline lookup yields CDR1 SEHNR and CDR2 FQNEAQ (reference sequence). With 4 bases clipped from V and 0 bases from J, the junction kept 10 bases outside the gene matches. The DNA of the CDR3 is TGTGCCAGCAGCTGGGCGTTAGCGGGGGACCACTCTGGGGCCAACGTCCTGACTTTC. It is translated as CASSWALAGDHSGANVLTF.

The chain combines TRBV4-1 with TRBJ2-3; maybe TRBD2 (6 bases). The germline V gene has CDR1 MGHRA and CDR2 YSYEKL. Trimming removed 0 bases at V and 3 bases at J, with 10 bases between. The CDR3 length is 15 residues. CDR3 nucleotides: TGCGCCAGCAGCCAAGATTTGGGGGGAACAGATACGCAGTATTTT. Its translation: CASSQDLGGTDTQYF.

This clone is classed as medium-sized. This chain joins TRBV7-9 and TRBJ2-7; weak D call: TRBD1 (6 bases). The CDR3 has 14 residues. V lost 5 bases and J 2 bases, leaving 13 bases between the germline ends. The germline V gene encodes CDR1 SEHNR and CDR2 FQNEAQ (reference sequence). The CDR3 is CASSQQGLTYEQYF. The CDR3 nucleotides are TGTGCCAGCAGCCAACAGGGTCTCACCTACGAGCAGTACTTC.

This CDR3 reads CASSSRGLDSYNEQFF. In DNA, the CDR3 is TGTGCCAGCAGTTCCAGGGGGTTGGACTCCTACAATGAGCAGTTCTTC. The chain employs TRBV28 and TRBJ2-1, with 7 positions matching TRBD1. Per the germline V gene, CDR1 is MDHEN and CDR2 is SYDVKM. V gave up 4 bases and J gave up 0 bases; unmatched junction bases: 6. This CDR3 has 16 amino acids.

This rearrangement joins TRBV4-2 to TRBJ1-1, with a tentative D call TRBD1 (6 bases). In germline, CDR1 is LGHNA, CDR2 YNFKEQ. With 4 bases removed from V and 1 base from J, the gap between germline ends came to 10 bases. The CDR3 length is 14 residues. In nucleotides, the CDR3 is TGTGCCAGCAGCCTACACAGGGAGAACACTGAAGCTTTCTTT. This translates into CASSLHRENTEAFF.

This chain joins TRBV9 and TRBJ1-1; no clear D. In germline, CDR1 is SGDLS, CDR2 YYNGEE. This CDR3 is built from 14 residues. Trimming cost V 6 bases and J 1 base, with 13 bases left between them. The CDR3 region has the DNA TGTGCCAGCACCCTATCCCCTACGAACACTGAAGCTTTCTTT. It yields the protein CASTLSPTNTEAFF.

The CDR3 sequence: CASSSWAMNTGELFF. CDR3 bases: TGTGCCAGCAGCAGTTGGGCGATGAACACCGGGGAGCTGTTTTTT. The chain uses TRBV21-1 and TRBJ2-2; the tabulated D call, TRBD1, remains unverified against the DNA. TRBV21-1 is designated a pseudogene. This CDR3 spans 15 amino acids.

Concerning this clone: At one end the junction does not follow the germline gene, possibly because of a read error. The chain carries TRBV4-1 and TRBJ1-6; D is possibly TRBD1 (5 bases). The CDR3 loop spans 17 amino acids. CDR1 is MGHRA and CDR2 is YSYEKL in the germline V gene. The CDR3 region has the DNA TGCGCCAGCAGCCAAGAGGGTCGGGGGTCCTCTAATTCACCCCTCCACTTT. The encoded protein is CASSQEGRGSSNSPLHF.

This sequence joins TRBV3-1 (or the pseudogene TRBV3-2) and TRBJ1-4; D unclear. CDR1 and CDR2 from the germline V gene are LGHDT and YNNKEL (reference sequence). V lost 5 bases to trimming and J lost 8 bases, with 9 bases between them. CDR3 length: 12 residues. Here the CDR3 DNA reads TGTGCCAGCAGCGTCATAAGCGAAAAACTGTTTTTT. As protein: CASSVISEKLFF.

This sequence joins TRBV6-5 and TRBJ1-5; TRBD1 might be the D (5 bases). Germline CDR1 and CDR2: MNHEY and SVGAGI. CDR3 size: 15 residues. The V end was cut by 7 bases, the J end by 3 bases, with 16 bases between. The CDR3 spells CASKEITGINQPQHF. DNA of the CDR3: TGTGCCAGCAAAGAAATTACAGGAATCAATCAGCCCCAGCATTTT.